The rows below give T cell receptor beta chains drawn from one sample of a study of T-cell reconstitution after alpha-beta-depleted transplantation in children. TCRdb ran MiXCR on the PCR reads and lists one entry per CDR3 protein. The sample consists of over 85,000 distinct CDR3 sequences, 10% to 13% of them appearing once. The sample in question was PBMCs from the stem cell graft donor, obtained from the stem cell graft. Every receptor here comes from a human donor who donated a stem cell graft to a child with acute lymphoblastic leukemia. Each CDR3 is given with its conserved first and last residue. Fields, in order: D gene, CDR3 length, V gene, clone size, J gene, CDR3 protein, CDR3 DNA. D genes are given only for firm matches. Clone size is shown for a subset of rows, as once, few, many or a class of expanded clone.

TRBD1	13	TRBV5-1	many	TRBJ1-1	CASSQTGFAEAFF	TGCGCCAGCAGCCAGACAGGGTTCGCTGAAGCTTTCTTT
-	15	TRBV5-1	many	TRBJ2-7	CASSLGSGSPYEQYF	TGCGCCAGCAGCTTGGGGTCAGGGTCCCCCTACGAGCAGTACTTC
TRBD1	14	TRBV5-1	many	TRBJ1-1	CASSGDRGRTEAFF	TGCGCCAGCAGTGGAGACAGGGGGAGGACTGAAGCTTTCTTT
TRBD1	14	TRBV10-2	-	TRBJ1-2	CASSERDREYGYTF	TGCGCCAGCAGTGAGCGGGACAGGGAATATGGCTACACCTTC
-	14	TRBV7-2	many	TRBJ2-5	CASSYSGSGETQYF	TGTGCCAGCTCCTACTCCGGATCAGGAGAGACCCAGTACTTC
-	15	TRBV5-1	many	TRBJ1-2	CASSPGSSGGHGYTF	TGCGCCAGCAGCCCTGGATCGAGCGGGGGTCATGGCTACACCTTC
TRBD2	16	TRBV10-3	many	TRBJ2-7	CAISETTSGSPYEQYF	TGTGCCATCAGTGAGACGACTAGCGGGAGCCCCTACGAGCAGTACTTC
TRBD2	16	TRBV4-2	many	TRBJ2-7	CASSQERAGGRTEQYF	TGTGCCAGCAGCCAAGAGCGCGCGGGAGGAAGGACCGAGCAGTACTTC
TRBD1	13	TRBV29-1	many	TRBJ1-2	CSLRDRGWNGYTF	TGCAGCCTTCGGGACAGGGGATGGAATGGCTACACCTTC
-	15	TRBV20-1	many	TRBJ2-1	CSPRKGFLSYNEQFF	TGCAGTCCCCGCAAGGGGTTTTTGTCCTACAATGAGCAGTTCTTC
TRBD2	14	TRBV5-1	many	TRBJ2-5	CASSFDPALAAQYF	TGCGCCAGCAGCTTCGACCCGGCTCTAGCGGCCCAGTACTTC
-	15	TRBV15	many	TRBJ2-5	CATSRTRDFQETQYF	TGTGCCACCAGCAGGACCCGGGACTTCCAAGAGACCCAGTACTTC
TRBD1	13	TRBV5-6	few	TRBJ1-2	CASSRDRGYGYTF	TGTGCCAGCAGCCGGGACAGGGGATATGGCTACACCTTC
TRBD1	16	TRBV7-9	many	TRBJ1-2	CASSQRAVDRNYGYTF	TGTGCCAGCAGCCAACGCGCTGTGGACAGGAACTATGGCTACACCTTC
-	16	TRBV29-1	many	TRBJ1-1	CSPGESPKRMNTEAFF	TGCAGTCCTGGGGAAAGCCCGAAGCGCATGAACACTGAAGCTTTCTTT
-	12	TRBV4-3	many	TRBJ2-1	CASSQVGNEQFF	TGCGCCAGCAGCCAAGTTGGCAATGAGCAGTTCTTC
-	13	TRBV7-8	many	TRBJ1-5	CASSLQGLEPQHF	TGTGCCAGCAGCTTACAGGGTTTAGAGCCCCAGCATTTT
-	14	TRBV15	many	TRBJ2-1	CATSRDGVAGEQFF	TGTGCCACCAGCAGAGATGGGGTAGCTGGTGAGCAGTTCTTC
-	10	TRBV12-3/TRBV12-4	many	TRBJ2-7	CASGNNEQYF	TGTGCCAGCGGAAATAATGAGCAGTACTTC
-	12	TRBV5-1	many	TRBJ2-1	CASSSPGNEQFF	TGCGCCAGCAGCTCCCCCGGCAATGAGCAGTTCTTC
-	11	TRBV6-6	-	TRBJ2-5	CATRAGETQYF	TGTGCCACCAGGGCGGGAGAGACCCAGTACTTC
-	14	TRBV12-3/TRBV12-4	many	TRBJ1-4	CASSFRATYEKLFF	TGTGCCAGCAGTTTTCGGGCCACATATGAAAAACTGTTTTTT
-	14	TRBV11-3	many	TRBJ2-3	CASSSGSSTDTQYF	TGTGCCAGCAGTTCAGGTTCTAGTACAGATACGCAGTATTTT
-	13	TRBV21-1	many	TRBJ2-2	CASSGRWTGELFF	TGTGCCAGCAGCGGCCGGTGGACCGGGGAGCTGTTTTTT
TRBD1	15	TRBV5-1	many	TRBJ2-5	CASSLRDRGQETQYF	TGCGCCAGCAGCTTGCGGGACAGGGGACAAGAGACCCAGTACTTC
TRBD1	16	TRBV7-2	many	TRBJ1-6	CASSEGQSTRNSPLHF	TGTGCCAGCAGCGAGGGACAGAGCACCCGAAATTCACCCCTCCACTTT
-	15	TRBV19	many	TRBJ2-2	CASSTLGDNTGELFF	TGTGCCAGTAGTACCCTTGGGGATAACACCGGGGAGCTGTTTTTT
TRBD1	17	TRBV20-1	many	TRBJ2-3	CSARGKHRGPSTDTQYF	TGCAGTGCTAGAGGCAAGCACAGGGGGCCTAGCACAGATACGCAGTATTTT
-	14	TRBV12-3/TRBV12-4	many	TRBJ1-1	CASSFGRSNTEAFF	TGTGCCAGCAGTTTCGGCAGGTCTAACACTGAAGCTTTCTTT
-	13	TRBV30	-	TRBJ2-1	CAWSVSSTNEQFF	TGTGCCTGGAGTGTCTCCTCTACCAATGAGCAGTTCTTC
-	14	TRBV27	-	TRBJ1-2	CASRVLGQGYGYTF	TGTGCCAGCAGGGTTTTGGGGCAGGGCTATGGCTACACCTTC
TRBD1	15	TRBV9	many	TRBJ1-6	CASSVGQGDNSPLHF	TGTGCCAGCAGCGTCGGGCAGGGGGATAATTCACCCCTCCACTTT
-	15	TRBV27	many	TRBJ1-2	CASSPGLSSYYGYTF	TGTGCCAGCAGTCCGGGACTCAGTTCCTACTATGGCTACACCTTC
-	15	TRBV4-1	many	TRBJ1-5	CASSQVEDARQPQHF	TGCGCCAGCAGCCAAGTGGAAGATGCCCGTCAGCCCCAGCATTTT
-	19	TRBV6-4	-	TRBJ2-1	CASRAPGRRTSSSYNEQFF	TGTGCCAGCAGGGCCCCAGGCCGACGAACGTCTAGCTCCTACAATGAGCAGTTCTTC
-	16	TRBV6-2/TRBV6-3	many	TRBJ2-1	CASRRAGKSSYNEQFF	TGTGCCAGCAGACGGGCGGGAAAAAGCTCCTACAATGAGCAGTTCTTC
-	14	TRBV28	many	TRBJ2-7	CASSLSLSSYEQYF	TGTGCCAGCAGTTTAAGTCTGAGTTCCTACGAGCAGTACTTC
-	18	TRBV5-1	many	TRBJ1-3	CASSLGRQAYSSGNTIYF	TGCGCCAGCAGCTTGGGACGACAGGCCTATTCCTCTGGAAACACCATATATTTT
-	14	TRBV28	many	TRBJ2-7	CASSLMFEEYEQYF	TGTGCCAGCAGTTTGATGTTCGAGGAATACGAGCAGTACTTC
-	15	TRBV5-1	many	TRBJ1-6	CASSMTAGGGSPLHF	TGCGCCAGCAGCATGACAGCCGGGGGTGGTTCACCCCTCCACTTT
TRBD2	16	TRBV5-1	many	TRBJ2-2	CASQTSGKQVYEELFF	TGCGCCAGTCAGACTAGCGGGAAGCAGGTTTATGAGGAGCTGTTTTTT
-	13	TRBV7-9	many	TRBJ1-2	CASSVGDGAGYTF	TGTGCCAGCAGTGTAGGCGATGGGGCAGGCTACACCTTC
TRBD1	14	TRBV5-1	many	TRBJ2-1	CASRQRTGNNEQFF	TGCGCCAGCAGACAAAGGACAGGAAACAATGAGCAGTTCTTC
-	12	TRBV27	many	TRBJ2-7	CASSRAPYEQYF	TGTGCCAGCAGCAGGGCCCCCTACGAGCAGTACTTC
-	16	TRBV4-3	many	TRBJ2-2	CASSQDPRTNTGELFF	TGCGCCAGCAGCCAAGACCCCAGGACTAACACCGGGGAGCTGTTTTTT
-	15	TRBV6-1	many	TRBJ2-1	CASSEVGGGYNEQFF	TGTGCCAGCAGTGAAGTGGGGGGAGGATACAATGAGCAGTTCTTC
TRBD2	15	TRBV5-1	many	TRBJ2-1	CASSLLAGVYNEQFF	TGCGCCAGCAGCTTGCTGGCGGGGGTTTACAATGAGCAGTTCTTC
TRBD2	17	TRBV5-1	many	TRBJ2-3	CASSLEGLAGFTDTQYF	TGCGCCAGCAGCTTGGAGGGACTAGCGGGATTCACAGATACGCAGTATTTT
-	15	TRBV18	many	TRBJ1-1	CASSPSGPRLPEAFF	TGTGCCAGCTCACCGTCGGGACCGCGCCTACCTGAAGCTTTCTTT
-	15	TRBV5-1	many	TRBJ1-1	CASSPGGGRRTEAFF	TGCGCCAGCAGCCCGGGCGGGGGTAGGAGGACTGAAGCTTTCTTT
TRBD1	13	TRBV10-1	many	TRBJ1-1	CASSYGQGAEAFF	TGCGCCAGCAGTTACGGACAGGGGGCTGAAGCTTTCTTT
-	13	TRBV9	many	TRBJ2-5	CASSGGNQETQYF	TGTGCCAGCAGCGGCGGGAACCAAGAGACCCAGTACTTC
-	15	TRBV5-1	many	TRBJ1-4	CASSSPGTLPNKLFF	TGCGCCAGCAGCTCGCCGGGGACGCTCCCTAATAAACTGTTTTTT